What follows are 27 T cell receptor beta chains derived from one specimen sequenced in a study of blood T cell repertoires in COVID-19. Data came from immunoSEQ multiplex PCR; TCRdb stores just in-frame clones and leaves some out. The sample carries some 210,000 clones, around 82% recorded once. The source material was peripheral blood. The receptors here all came from a woman in her thirties or forties with acute or convalescent COVID-19.

The V call is TRBV19, the J call TRBJ2-5; a weak D match, TRBD1 (5 bases). The germline V and J ends were trimmed by 4 bases and 5 bases, with 14 bases remaining between them. In germline, CDR1 is LNHDA, CDR2 SQIVND (reference sequence). This CDR3 region has 14 residues. The CDR3 region is CASSNRAGYETQYF. The CDR3 coding sequence is TGTGCCAGTAGTAATCGGGCAGGGTACGAGACCCAGTACTTC.

The chain carries TRBV2 and TRBJ2-2, with D perhaps TRBD2 (5 bases). The CDR3 contains 14 residues. V lost 7 bases and J lost 6, with 15 bases in between. Germline assignment: CDR1 SNHLY and CDR2 FYNNEI. CDR3 region: CASTHPAGAGELFF. CDR3 nucleotide sequence: TGTGCCAGCACCCACCCCGCCGGGGCCGGGGAGCTGTTTTTT.

This clone has just one count. The rearrangement joins TRBV4-1 to TRBJ2-7; 7 bases agree with TRBD1. The CDR3 has 13 amino acids. J lost 4 bases, V lost 4 bases, and 4 bases had no gene match. Germline V lookup: CDR1 MGHRA, CDR2 YSYEKL. The CDR3 sequence is CASSPSRGYEQYF. CDR3 nucleotides: TGCGCCAGCAGCCCCAGCAGGGGGTACGAGCAGTACTTC.

J is TRBJ2-3 and V is TRBV5-1; a possible D gene is TRBD2 (6 bases). This CDR3 has 16 amino acids. Germline loops: CDR1 SGHRS, CDR2 YFSETQ. The V end was cut by 3 bases, the J end by 4 bases, with 18 bases between. CDR3 DNA sequence: TGCGCCAGCAGCTCGACCGGGAGTACCTATGCAGATACGCAGTATTTT. Protein sequence: CASSSTGSTYADTQYF.

On this clone itself: Mismatch with germline at one junction end may stem from a read error. The CDR3 spells CASRRGTSGTVTQYF. CDR3 DNA: TGTGCCAGCAGACGCGGGACTAGCGGGACAGTTACGCAGTATTTT. This chain joins TRBV6-5 and TRBJ2-3; TRBD2 aligns across 13 bases. The CDR3 runs to 15 residues. CDR1 MNHEY and CDR2 SVGAGI come from the germline V gene.

CDR3 loop: CASSLGRGGADTQYF. CDR3 in DNA: TGTGCCAGCAGCCTCGGGAGGGGGGGGGCAGATACGCAGTATTTT. This chain joins TRBV2 and TRBJ2-3; TRBD2 matches 8 bases. Germline V gene sequence: CDR1 SNHLY, CDR2 FYNNEI. The CDR3 contains 15 residues. V lost 6 bases, J lost 4 bases, and 9 bases stayed unmatched.

Remarks on this clone: The sample has other DNA sequences that encode this CDR3 too. The chain combines TRBV12-3 or TRBV12-4 with TRBJ2-3; possible D gene TRBD2, 5 bases. V was cut by 3 bases and J by 6 bases, with 10 bases left in between. There are 13 residues in the CDR3. CDR3 bases: TGTGCCAGCAGTTTTGAGGGTACGGATACGCAGTATTTT. It codes for CASSFEGTDTQYF.

The rearrangement uses TRBV10-1 and TRBJ2-4; weak D call: TRBD2 (5 bases). The CDR3 extends over 15 amino acids. Trimming removed 7 bases from V and 5 bases from J, with 18 bases in between. CDR1 WNHNN and CDR2 SYGVQD come from the germline V gene (reference sequence). The CDR3, as DNA: TGCGCCAGCATAACGTCGCGGGCCGGTCAAAACATTCAGTACTTC. Protein: CASITSRAGQNIQYF.

V is TRBV6-5 and J is TRBJ2-4, with TRBD1 as a possible D gene (5 bases). V was pared by 5 bases and J by 7 bases, with 15 bases between. This CDR3 is 14 amino acids long. CDR1 and CDR2 (germline): MNHEY, SVGAGI. DNA of the CDR3: TGTGCCAGCAGTCAGGGTGATTTGGGGAACATTCAGTACTTC. This gives the protein CASSQGDLGNIQYF.

V gene TRBV7-6 combines with J gene TRBJ2-2; 8 nucleotides line up with TRBD1. This CDR3 is built from 17 residues. Germline V gives CDR1 SGHVS, CDR2 FNYEAQ. After removal of 5 bases from V and 3 bases from J, the junction contained 11 bases not matched to a gene. The chain's CDR3 is CASSPTPGGADTGELFF. The CDR3 DNA reads as TGTGCCAGCAGCCCAACCCCAGGGGGCGCGGACACCGGGGAGCTGTTTTTT.

The chain employs TRBV5-6 and TRBJ1-6; no definite D call. Germline V gene lookup returns CDR1 SGHDT and CDR2 YYEEEE. The CDR3 is made up of 14 amino acids. The ends were cut back, 3 bases at V and 3 bases at J, with 7 bases in the middle. The CDR3 loop is CASSSTDYNSPLHF. The CDR3 bases are TGTGCCAGCAGCTCGACTGACTATAATTCACCCCTCCACTTT.

This chain connects TRBV15 to TRBJ2-1; 12 bases agree with TRBD1. With V trimmed by 1 base and J by 7 bases, 8 bases remained unmatched. The germline gives CDR1 LNHNV, CDR2 YYDKDF (reference sequence). The CDR3 has 17 residues. The CDR3 loop reads CATSRVRGTGGWNEQFF. CDR3 sequence (DNA): TGTGCCACCAGCAGAGTACGAGGGACAGGGGGCTGGAATGAGCAGTTCTTC.

The V call is TRBV18, the J call TRBJ1-5, with 8 bases aligning to TRBD1. Germline loops: CDR1 KGHSH, CDR2 LQKENI. The V segment lost 6 bases and the J segment 7 bases; nucleotides outside the gene matches: 5. CDR3 size: 13 residues. The CDR3 loop is CASSSDREQPQHF. DNA for the CDR3: TGTGCCAGCTCGTCGGACAGGGAACAGCCCCAGCATTTT.

The chain links TRBV30 to TRBJ1-2; TRBD1 aligns across 8 bases. Germline V gene lookup returns CDR1 GTSNPN and CDR2 SVGIG (reference sequence). The CDR3 has 13 residues. The trim removed 1 base at V and 5 bases at J, leaving 3 bases unmatched. CDR3 region: CAWSANRGYGYTF. The CDR3, as DNA: TGTGCCTGGAGTGCCAACAGGGGGTATGGCTACACCTTC.

This chain's CDR3 is CASSQVGAKPQHF. The DNA of the CDR3 is TGTGCCAGCAGCCAAGTCGGAGCGAAGCCCCAGCATTTT. The chain is built from TRBV3-1 (or the pseudogene TRBV3-2) and TRBJ1-5; D call uncertain. This CDR3 has 13 residues. The V gene's germline CDR1 is LGHDT and CDR2 YNNKEL (reference sequence). The V end lost 1 base, the J end lost 8 bases, and 9 bases lay between the germline ends.

J is TRBJ2-7 and V is TRBV5-1; 11 bases agree with TRBD2. With 0 bases clipped from V and 6 bases from J, the junction kept 5 bases outside the gene matches. CDR3 length: 15 residues. Germline CDR1 is SGHRS and CDR2 is YFSETQ. CDR3 bases: TGCGCCAGCAGCTTGGGACTAGCGGGACCCTTCGAGCAGTACTTC. This gives the protein CASSLGLAGPFEQYF.

This clone was seen only a few times. An end of the junction does not agree with germline; a read error may underlie this. The chain is built from TRBV12-5 and TRBJ2-7, with 10 bases lining up with TRBD2. The length of the CDR3 is 11 residues. Per germline, CDR1 LGHNT and CDR2 FRNRAP. CDR3 in amino acids: CASTLGLAAVF. The CDR3 coding sequence is TGTGCTAGTACCTTAGGACTAGCGGCGGTCTTC.

The V gene is TRBV25-1, the J gene TRBJ2-7; TRBD2 is a possible D gene (5 bases). This CDR3 is built from 12 residues. The V end was cut by 6 bases, the J end by 7 bases, with 13 bases between. Germline loops: CDR1 MGHDK, CDR2 SYGVNS. The CDR3 bases are TGTGCCAGCAGCGAGGACTTAAGGGAGCAGTACTTC. Its protein is CASSEDLREQYF.

The CDR3: CASTPGQGGYNSPLHF. Written as DNA, the CDR3 is TGTGCCAGCACCCCGGGGCAGGGAGGGTACAATTCACCCCTCCACTTT. This chain joins TRBV6-6 and TRBJ1-6, with a weak D call TRBD1 (5 bases). Trimming removed 7 bases at V and 7 bases at J, with 20 bases between. Germline values: CDR1 MNHNY, CDR2 SVGAGI (reference sequence). CDR3 length: 16 amino acids.

The chain couples TRBV6-6 to TRBJ1-1; 9 bases map to TRBD1. Trimming took 5 bases from V and 0 from J; bases not matched to a gene: 10. CDR1 and CDR2 (germline): MNHNY, SVGAGI (reference sequence). There are 17 residues in the CDR3. This CDR3 reads CASSLVPGQGVNTEAFF. CDR3 sequence (DNA): TGTGCCAGCAGTCTCGTCCCGGGACAGGGAGTGAACACTGAAGCTTTCTTT.

The chain uses TRBV6-2 or TRBV6-3 and TRBJ2-3; D gene uncertain. Deletions cut 4 bases from V and 2 bases from J, with 13 bases between. Germline CDR1 and CDR2: MNHEY and SVGEGT. CDR3 length equals 15 residues. This CDR3 reads CASSLGQKLTDTQYF. CDR3 in DNA: TGTGCCAGCAGTTTGGGCCAAAAACTCACAGATACGCAGTATTTT.

The CDR3 DNA is TGCGCCAGCAGCTTGGCTGGGACAGGCATCGCCGGGGAGCTGTTTTTT. It translates to CASSLAGTGIAGELFF. The chain couples TRBV5-1 to TRBJ2-2; TRBD1 aligns across 8 bases. The V segment lost 0 bases and the J segment 6 bases; nucleotides outside the gene matches: 7. CDR1 is SGHRS and CDR2 is YFSETQ in the germline V gene. The CDR3 contains 16 residues. Full variable domain (rest looked up from reference TRBV5-1 and TRBJ2-2): KAGVTQTPRYLIKTRGQQVTLSCSPISGHRSVSWYQQTPGQGLQFLFEYFSETQRNKGNFPGRFSGRQFSNSRSEMNVSTLELGDSALYLCASSLAGTGIAGELFFGEGSRLTVL.

The J gene is TRBJ1-2, the V gene TRBV19; D might be TRBD1 (5 bases). This CDR3 contains 16 residues. Per germline, CDR1 LNHDA and CDR2 SQIVND (reference sequence). The V and J ends lost 5 bases and 1 base respectively, with 17 bases between them. For the CDR3, the DNA is TGTGCCAGTAGTGCTTCAGGGAGGCAGATTAACTATGGCTACACCTTC. Residues: CASSASGRQINYGYTF.

The V and J genes are TRBV7-9 and TRBJ2-2; TRBD1 agrees at 10 bases. The CDR3 loop spans 17 amino acids. The germline gives CDR1 SEHNR, CDR2 FQNEAQ (reference sequence). The ends lost 4 bases at V and 0 bases at J; junction bases unmatched: 5. In DNA, the CDR3 is TGTGCCAGCAGCTCCCGGACAGGGGGATCGAACACCGGGGAGCTGTTTTTT. The encoded protein is CASSSRTGGSNTGELFF.

The J gene is TRBJ1-2, the V gene TRBV19; D unclear. There are 12 residues in the CDR3. The germline V gene has CDR1 LNHDA and CDR2 SQIVND (reference sequence). V lost 5 bases, J lost 4 bases, and 8 bases lay in between. CDR3 DNA sequence: TGTGCCAGTAGTTCCACCGGCTATGGCTACACCTTC. It translates to CASSSTGYGYTF.

The V gene is TRBV5-1, the J gene TRBJ2-1, with 7 bases lining up with TRBD2. This CDR3 has 15 amino acids. Trimming removed 5 bases from V and 0 bases from J; junction bases left unmatched: 5. CDR1 and CDR2 from the germline V gene are SGHRS and YFSETQ. The CDR3 sequence is CASSRGLDSYNEQFF. The DNA for the CDR3 is TGCGCCAGCAGTCGCGGACTAGACTCCTACAATGAGCAGTTCTTC.

V and J are TRBV5-4 and TRBJ1-1; no reliable D call. Germline assignment: CDR1 SGHNT and CDR2 YYREEE (reference sequence). The CDR3 is 16 residues long. V was cut by 0 bases and J by 1 base, with 13 bases left in between. CDR3 coding DNA: TGTGCCAGCAGCTTGGGCATCAGGCCTTCGAACACTGAAGCTTTCTTT. Protein: CASSLGIRPSNTEAFF.